Listed below are T cell receptor delta chains from one sample, sequenced in a study of gamma-delta T cells after stem cell transplantation. TCRdb reapplied CATT to the RT-PCR reads. The profile shows 2,700 or so delta-chain clones, approximately 22% of them singletons. The sequencing input was gamma-delta T cells. The receptor set was obtained from a human donor. It is not recorded whose cells these are; they may come from a transplant donor. Both conserved end residues are trimmed from each CDR3.

v_call: TRDV1
cdr3_aa: ALGERVLLSLFGGYANSPEDKLI

v_call: TRDV1
cdr3_aa: ALGTSYWHTLTDKLI

v_call: TRDV2
cdr3_aa: ACDTPFGFGGPTDKLI

v_call: TRDV1
cdr3_aa: ALGERLGLGDSPTDKLI

v_call: TRDV1
cdr3_aa: ALGEIRTGGLRGYTDKFI

v_call: TRDV1
cdr3_aa: ALGEFIKWGIPDKLI

v_call: TRDV1
cdr3_aa: ALGESSSTGGYAYTDKLI

v_call: TRDV1
cdr3_aa: ALGENLGIVLGETRPLI

v_call: TRDV1
cdr3_aa: ALGTRRLYTDKLI

v_call: TRDV3
cdr3_aa: ASLPYTTFSKLI

v_call: TRDV1
cdr3_aa: ALEAPWWGNGGADKLI

v_call: TRDV2
cdr3_aa: ACDSLGDTGTDKLI

v_call: TRDV1
cdr3_aa: ALGELNRAYSRIIELI

v_call: TRDV1
cdr3_aa: ALTLFPTRPDWGIPTPHETDKLI

v_call: TRDV1
cdr3_aa: ALGESKEFLPSTGGYTDKLI

v_call: TRDV1
cdr3_aa: ALGDDSYLGDTVGYTDKLI

v_call: TRDV1
cdr3_aa: ALGELALLGIALGDTGKLI